This T cell receptor (beta chain) is from a study of CD8 T cells in ankylosing spondylitis. General study results and limits: A TCR beta motif made of 7 to 9 highly homologous variants seemed typical of ankylosing spondylitis blood. Clones linked to the disease showed a CD8+ phenotype. They occurred at relatively low frequencies in peripheral blood. Disease-linked clones reportedly concentrated significantly in matched ankylosing spondylitis synovial fluid.

Trimming took 2 bases from V and 10 from J, leaving 12 bases between them. This CDR3 is 12 amino acids long. CDR1 and CDR2 (germline): SQVTM, ANQGSEA. This clonotype was detected many times. Its specificity is not known. TCRdb fed the 5' RACE reads into MiXCR, producing one record per CDR3 protein. The data show approximately 100,000 distinct CDR3 sequences, about 7.7% seen once. The sequenced sample was blood, either unsorted or a sorted T cell fraction (not recorded which). The rearrangement links TRBV29-1 to TRBJ2-1; D unresolved. The TCR originated in a male donor with ankylosing spondylitis or in good health (not recorded which). In nucleotides, the CDR3 is TGCAGCGTTGAAAGGACGGTAAGGGAGCAGTTCTTC. It specifies CSVERTVREQFF.